A single sample gave rise to the 5 T cell receptor beta chains below, sequenced in a study of STAT5B mutations in CD4+ large granular lymphocyte leukemia. Produced via immunoSEQ multiplex PCR; TCRdb's table is partial and in-frame only. The table lists roughly 30,000 clones, about 70% of them singletons. The sample was CD4+ T cells from blood buffy coats. The receptor source for this set is a human donor in good health.

This chain links TRBV20-1 with TRBJ1-6, with no clear D. The germline CDR1 and CDR2 sequences are DFQATT and SNEGSKA (reference sequence). Trimming removed 3 bases at V and 8 bases at J, with 5 bases between. This CDR3 is 11 amino acids long. The CDR3 nucleotides are TGCAGTGCTAGTCAGGATTCACCCCTCCACTTT. This translates into CSASQDSPLHF.

The chain is built from TRBV6-4 and TRBJ1-1, with TRBD1 matching over 11 bases. Germline assignment: CDR1 MRHNA and CDR2 SNTAGT. This CDR3 is 15 amino acids long. Trimming removed 0 bases from V and 5 bases from J; junction bases left unmatched: 2. CDR3 sequence (DNA): TGTGCCAGCAGTGACTCGGACAGGGGGCTAACTGAAGCTTTCTTT. This codes for CASSDSDRGLTEAFF.

The chain uses TRBV4-1 and TRBJ2-3; TRBD1 matches 8 bases. After removal of 3 bases from V and 2 bases from J, the junction contained 4 bases not matched to a gene. Germline CDR1 and CDR2: MGHRA and YSYEKL. The CDR3 has 15 amino acids. The CDR3 region is CASSQPGQATDTQYF. CDR3 in DNA: TGCGCCAGCAGCCAGCCGGGACAGGCCACAGATACGCAGTATTTT.

The chain couples TRBV5-4 to TRBJ1-2; 10 nucleotides align to TRBD1. Germline V gene data show CDR1 as SGHNT and CDR2 as YYREEE (reference sequence). With V trimmed by 4 bases and J by 7 bases, 4 bases remained unmatched. The CDR3 has 13 residues. The CDR3 protein is CASSPTGGFGYTF. The CDR3 coding sequence is TGTGCCAGCAGCCCGACAGGGGGCTTTGGCTACACCTTC.

The chain is built from TRBV9 and TRBJ1-2; D unclear. CDR3 length: 17 residues. CDR1 and CDR2 (germline): SGDLS, YYNGEE. With 3 bases removed from V and 3 bases from J, the gap between germline ends came to 21 bases. The DNA of the CDR3 is TGTGCCAGCAGCGCCTCAGCCCAGGCGGCCCTTGACTATGGCTACACCTTC. It is translated as CASSASAQAALDYGYTF.